The source of this T cell receptor (beta chain) is a study of shared clonotypes between healthy human individuals. Notes on the study in general: Though the depth was large, rarefaction showed that sorted-subset sequencing was incomplete.

To note about this clone: The antigen remains undetermined.

Every subset had its genomic DNA shared out evenly among several immunoSEQ plates. Profiling relied on immunoSEQ multiplex PCR, and the TCRdb table lists in-frame clones only, not all of them. Among some 500,000 clones listed, 90% to 97% were seen once. Negatively enriched CD4+ T cells were divided by CD45RA into naive and memory. Material: naive CD4+ T cells sorted from blood. Stated subset: CD45RA+ positively selected. The TCR was taken from a woman aged 30 to 39 in good health.

CDR3 protein: CASSPDYPAGGQNEQYF. For the CDR3, the DNA is TGTGCCAGCAGCCCTGATTATCCGGCGGGAGGGCAGAACGAGCAGTACTTC. The chain links TRBV28 to TRBJ2-5, with 9 bases fitting TRBD2. TRBJ2-7 explains the end of the DNA better; the J call may be wrong. Germline assignment: CDR1 MDHEN and CDR2 SYDVKM. The CDR3 consists of 17 residues.